The rows below give T cell receptor beta chains drawn from one sample of a study of blood T cell repertoires in COVID-19. Only in-frame clones appear in the TCRdb table, and some are missing; sequencing was by immunoSEQ multiplex PCR. The sample comprises over 200,000 clones, around 80% of which are singletons, and 4% to 5.5% rests with the top ten. Sequencing was performed on peripheral blood. Receptors were obtained from a human donor in a cohort sampled during active COVID-19. Each CDR3 is given with its conserved first and last residue. The D gene is left open where the match is weak. Some rows mark clone size as missing; the rest say once, few, many or name a class of expanded clone.

CDR3 DNA: TGTGCCAGCAGCTTCCGGGATTTCAGAGACACCGGGGAGCTGTTTTTT
CDR3 protein: CASSFRDFRDTGELFF
V gene: TRBV11-3
J gene: TRBJ2-2
clone size: .
D gene: .

CDR3 DNA: TGTGCCAGCAGGGGACAGTTTAGCTCCTACGAGCAGTACTTC
CDR3 protein: CASRGQFSSYEQYF
V gene: TRBV2
J gene: TRBJ2-7
clone size: few
D gene: TRBD1

CDR3 DNA: TGCGCCAGCAGCTTGGGGGGTTTGGGGCCTGAAGCTTTCTTT
CDR3 protein: CASSLGGLGPEAFF
V gene: TRBV5-1
J gene: TRBJ1-1
clone size: .
D gene: .

CDR3 DNA: TGTGCCAGCAGTTTATCCCTCTCCTACAATGAGCAGTTCTTC
CDR3 protein: CASSLSLSYNEQFF
V gene: TRBV28
J gene: TRBJ2-1
clone size: .
D gene: .

CDR3 DNA: TGTGCCAGCAGCGGCCACTCCGGGACAGGGTTGAAAGAAAAACTGTTTTTT
CDR3 protein: CASSGHSGTGLKEKLFF
V gene: TRBV9
J gene: TRBJ1-4
clone size: .
D gene: TRBD1

CDR3 DNA: TGTGCCAGCTCACCGGTCCCTTTGTTACGGACTAGCGGAGGACTGGAGACCCAGTACTTC
CDR3 protein: CASSPVPLLRTSGGLETQYF
V gene: TRBV18
J gene: TRBJ2-5
clone size: .
D gene: TRBD2

CDR3 DNA: TGTGCCAGCAGCCCCCCGGTCACCTACGAGCAGTACTTC
CDR3 protein: CASSPPVTYEQYF
V gene: TRBV7-9
J gene: TRBJ2-7
clone size: once
D gene: .

CDR3 DNA: TGTGCCAGCAGCTTGGCAGGGTCTTACATGAACACTGAAGCTTTCTTT
CDR3 protein: CASSLAGSYMNTEAFF
V gene: TRBV5-6
J gene: TRBJ1-1
clone size: few
D gene: .

CDR3 DNA: TGTGCTAGTGGTTTGGAGGTCAGGGGAGGGCCTGAAGCTTTCTTT
CDR3 protein: CASGLEVRGGPEAFF
V gene: TRBV12-5
J gene: TRBJ1-1
clone size: .
D gene: .

CDR3 DNA: TGTGCCAGCAGTTACTCGGTGGTAGCGGGAGACTACGAGCAGTACTTC
CDR3 protein: CASSYSVVAGDYEQYF
V gene: TRBV6-2/TRBV6-3
J gene: TRBJ2-7
clone size: .
D gene: TRBD2

CDR3 DNA: TGTGCCAGCAGCTTAGGGACAGGGGCGGTTCAGCCCCAGCATTTT
CDR3 protein: CASSLGTGAVQPQHF
V gene: TRBV11-2
J gene: TRBJ1-5
clone size: .
D gene: TRBD1

CDR3 DNA: TGCGCCAGCAGCCCCAGCCCAGGGTACGCCTACGAGCAGTACTTC
CDR3 protein: CASSPSPGYAYEQYF
V gene: TRBV5-1
J gene: TRBJ2-7
clone size: few
D gene: .

CDR3 DNA: TGTGCCAGCAGCCTCCGCTTGGTTGGGCCTCCTTACAATGAGCAGTTCTTC
CDR3 protein: CASSLRLVGPPYNEQFF
V gene: TRBV7-3
J gene: TRBJ2-1
clone size: .
D gene: .

CDR3 DNA: TGTGCCAGCATGGGTATGGGACAGGGGGGCCCCCTCCACTTT
CDR3 protein: CASMGMGQGGPLHF
V gene: TRBV6-6
J gene: TRBJ1-6
clone size: .
D gene: TRBD1

CDR3 DNA: TGTGCCAGCAGGCACACCGGGACAGGGTATCAGCCCCAGCATTTT
CDR3 protein: CASRHTGTGYQPQHF
V gene: TRBV27
J gene: TRBJ1-5
clone size: .
D gene: TRBD1

CDR3 DNA: TGTGCCAGCAACCGCGGCAGGGAGGTGGAGACCCAGTACTTC
CDR3 protein: CASNRGREVETQYF
V gene: TRBV2
J gene: TRBJ2-5
clone size: .
D gene: .

CDR3 DNA: TGTGCCAGCAGTTACTCACTAGCGGGAGGATCGGATGAGCAGTTCTTC
CDR3 protein: CASSYSLAGGSDEQFF
V gene: TRBV6-5
J gene: TRBJ2-1
clone size: .
D gene: TRBD2

CDR3 DNA: TGTGCCAGCAGCGTAGCGGGAGCCTCCCGGAATGAGCAGTTCTTC
CDR3 protein: CASSVAGASRNEQFF
V gene: TRBV9
J gene: TRBJ2-1
clone size: .
D gene: .

CDR3 DNA: TGTGCCAGCAGCTTAAGTACTAGCGGGAGTCACGAGACCCAGTACTTC
CDR3 protein: CASSLSTSGSHETQYF
V gene: TRBV7-2
J gene: TRBJ2-5
clone size: .
D gene: TRBD2

CDR3 DNA: TGTGCCAGCAGCGTAGGGGGGGAGATCTATGGCTACACCTTC
CDR3 protein: CASSVGGEIYGYTF
V gene: TRBV9
J gene: TRBJ1-2
clone size: .
D gene: .

CDR3 DNA: TGTGCCAGCAGCCCTTTAGCCGGGACAGGGAACACTGAAGCTTTCTTT
CDR3 protein: CASSPLAGTGNTEAFF
V gene: TRBV27
J gene: TRBJ1-1
clone size: .
D gene: TRBD1

CDR3 DNA: TGCGCCAGCAGCAGTAGACAGAGAGCTAACTATGGCTACACCTTC
CDR3 protein: CASSSRQRANYGYTF
V gene: TRBV5-1
J gene: TRBJ1-2
clone size: .
D gene: .

CDR3 DNA: TGTGCCATCAGTGAGTCGACTGGGACTAGCGGGAGAGGTGAGCAGTTCTTC
CDR3 protein: CAISESTGTSGRGEQFF
V gene: TRBV10-3
J gene: TRBJ2-1
clone size: .
D gene: TRBD2

CDR3 DNA: TGCGCCAGCAGCCAAGTAAAGAGGACTAGCGGGAGCCATGAGCAGTTCTTC
CDR3 protein: CASSQVKRTSGSHEQFF
V gene: TRBV4-3
J gene: TRBJ2-1
clone size: once
D gene: TRBD2

CDR3 DNA: TGTGCCAGCAGTTTACGACAGGGATTAGGTGAAAAACTGTTTTTT
CDR3 protein: CASSLRQGLGEKLFF
V gene: TRBV28
J gene: TRBJ1-4
clone size: .
D gene: TRBD1

CDR3 DNA: TGTGCCAGCAGCTTAATACAAGCGGGAAGCGAGCAGTACTTC
CDR3 protein: CASSLIQAGSEQYF
V gene: TRBV7-6
J gene: TRBJ2-7
clone size: .
D gene: TRBD2

CDR3 DNA: TGTGCCAGTAGTATCCGAGGCGGGGACGAGCAGTACTTC
CDR3 protein: CASSIRGGDEQYF
V gene: TRBV19
J gene: TRBJ2-7
clone size: once
D gene: .

CDR3 DNA: TGCGCCAGCACTCTTGCGGGAGGTTCCTGGTCGGAGCAGTTCTTC
CDR3 protein: CASTLAGGSWSEQFF
V gene: TRBV5-1
J gene: TRBJ2-1
clone size: .
D gene: TRBD2

CDR3 DNA: TGCGCCAGCAGCTTAGGGCAGGGCCTATTGGATTATGGCTACACCTTC
CDR3 protein: CASSLGQGLLDYGYTF
V gene: TRBV5-1
J gene: TRBJ1-2
clone size: .
D gene: .